A single sample is the source of the 13 T cell receptor beta chains below, sequenced in a study of shared clonotypes between healthy human individuals. Measured with immunoSEQ multiplex PCR; TCRdb has only the in-frame clones, and not every one. The sample records millions of clones, approximately 95% being singletons. The material sequenced was naive CD4+ T cells from PBMCs. The subset denotes: CD45RA+ positively selected. These TCRs come from a man younger than 30 in good health. Some clones in this sample may be carry-over from other donors' samples.

This clone came up a few times. The sample holds other DNA sequences that translate to the same CDR3. J is TRBJ1-1 and V is TRBV5-1; the D is unclear. V lost 4 bases, J lost 0 bases, and 1 base lay in between. Germline CDR1 SGHRS, CDR2 YFSETQ. This CDR3 is built from 11 residues. The CDR3: CASSLNTEAFF. The CDR3 coding sequence is TGCGCCAGCAGCCTGAACACTGAAGCTTTCTTT.

The rearrangement links TRBV7-3 to TRBJ1-2, with 9 nucleotides matching TRBD1. This CDR3 comprises 14 residues. Per the germline V gene, CDR1 is SGHTA and CDR2 is FQGTGA. J gave up 7 bases and V 5 bases, and 8 bases lay outside the gene matches. CDR3 coding DNA: TGTGCCAGCAGCCCGCAGGGACAGGGATTTGGCTACACCTTC. Its protein is CASSPQGQGFGYTF.

Details on this clone: Within the sample, other DNA sequences also encode this same CDR3. The CDR3 region is CASSLSPYGYTF. The DNA of the CDR3 is TGTGCCAGCAGCTTAAGCCCATATGGCTACACCTTC. The chain employs TRBV7-9 and TRBJ1-2; D remains unclear. Germline CDR1 is SEHNR and CDR2 is FQNEAQ (reference sequence). Trimming took off 2 bases at V and 5 bases at J, with 6 bases between the two ends. CDR3 size: 12 residues.

This chain links TRBV9 with TRBJ2-5; D perhaps matches TRBD2 (5 bases). The length of the CDR3 is 14 residues. CDR1 is SGDLS, CDR2 YYNGEE, per germline. V lost 0 bases and J 0 bases, leaving 6 bases between the germline ends. The chain's CDR3 is CASSVERYQETQYF. The CDR3 nucleotides read TGTGCCAGCAGCGTAGAGCGGTACCAAGAGACCCAGTACTTC. Based on the CDR3 plus reference TRBV9 and TRBJ2-5, the full variable domain is DSGVTQTPKHLITATGQRVTLRCSPRSGDLSVYWYQQSLDQGLQFLIQYYNGEERAKGNILERFSAQQFPDLHSELNLSSLELGDSALYFCASSVERYQETQYFGPGTRLLVL.

Of note for this clone: In the same sample, other DNA sequences code for this CDR3. The V gene is TRBV15, the J gene TRBJ1-4; no definite D call. The germline gives CDR1 LNHNV, CDR2 YYDKDF (reference sequence). The CDR3 spans 14 residues. Trimming removed 1 base from V and 3 bases from J, with 6 bases in between. CDR3: CATSRGVSNEKLFF. Written as DNA, the CDR3 is TGTGCCACCAGCAGAGGGGTCTCTAATGAAAAACTGTTTTTT. The full variable domain, with the rest looked up from reference TRBV15 and TRBJ1-4, is DAMVIQNPRYQVTQFGKPVTLSCSQTLNHNVMYWYQQKSSQAPKLLFHYYDKDFNNEADTPDNFQSRRPNTSFCFLDIRSPGLGDTAMYLCATSRGVSNEKLFFGSGTQLSVL.

This rearrangement joins TRBV5-1 to TRBJ2-1; perhaps TRBD2 as D (6 bases). Trimming removed 3 bases at V and 10 bases at J, with 11 bases between. Germline CDR1 SGHRS, CDR2 YFSETQ. This CDR3 comprises 12 residues. The DNA for the CDR3 is TGCGCCAGCAGCTCATTCAGCGGGGAGCAGTTCTTC. Its translation: CASSSFSGEQFF.

The genes are TRBV28 and TRBJ1-4; unclear D gene. V was pared by 5 bases and J by 1 base, with 11 bases between. CDR1 is MDHEN and CDR2 is SYDVKM in the germline V gene. CDR3 length: 15 residues. The CDR3, as DNA: TGTGCCAGCAGTCCCCTTCATGGAACTAATGAAAAACTGTTTTTT. This sequence encodes CASSPLHGTNEKLFF.

This chain joins TRBV7-9 and TRBJ1-1; D is perhaps TRBD1 (5 bases). With 5 bases removed from V and 8 bases from J, the gap between germline ends came to 9 bases. CDR3 length equals 11 residues. Germline CDR1 reads SEHNR; CDR2 reads FQNEAQ (reference sequence). The CDR3 loop is CASSPRTEAFF. As DNA, the CDR3 is TGTGCCAGCAGCCCCAGGACAGAAGCTTTCTTT.

The rearrangement links TRBV15 to TRBJ1-1, with D maybe TRBD1 (5 bases). V lost 2 bases and J 5 bases, leaving 12 bases between the germline ends. The germline gives CDR1 LNHNV, CDR2 YYDKDF (reference sequence). There are 14 residues in the CDR3. Here the CDR3 DNA reads TGTGCCACCAGCAGATCCAGCGGGGGAACTGAAGCTTTCTTT. It specifies CATSRSSGGTEAFF.

V usage is TRBV18 and J usage is TRBJ2-1; possible D gene TRBD1, 6 bases. The CDR3 spans 14 residues. Germline V gene data show CDR1 as KGHSH and CDR2 as LQKENI. Deletions cut 3 bases from V and 5 bases from J, with 11 bases between. The CDR3 here is CASSPTRTDNEQFF. DNA of the CDR3: TGTGCCAGCTCACCCACGCGGACAGACAATGAGCAGTTCTTC. The full variable domain, rest sourced from reference TRBV18 and TRBJ2-1, is NAGVMQNPRHLVRRRGQEARLRCSPMKGHSHVYWYRQLPEEGLKFMVYLQKENIIDESGMPKERFSAEFPKEGPSILRIQQVVRGDSAAYFCASSPTRTDNEQFFGPGTRLTVL.

V is TRBV30 and J is TRBJ1-5; 7 nucleotides agree with TRBD1. The length of the CDR3 is 15 residues. With 4 bases clipped from V and 2 bases from J, the junction kept 8 bases outside the gene matches. CDR1 is GTSNPN, CDR2 SVGIG, per germline (reference sequence). CDR3 nucleotides: TGTGCCTGGACGGAACAGGGGAGGGGCAATCAGCCCCAGCATTTT. This gives the protein CAWTEQGRGNQPQHF.

This chain joins TRBV6-1 and TRBJ2-1, with D perhaps TRBD1 or TRBD2 (6 bases each). Germline values: CDR1 MNHNS, CDR2 SASEGT. Trimming stripped 7 bases from V and 1 base from J, with 14 bases between. CDR3 size: 15 residues. The CDR3 sequence: CASTVGGISYNEQFF. As DNA, the CDR3 is TGTGCCAGCACCGTAGGGGGGATATCCTACAATGAGCAGTTCTTC.

The chain is built from TRBV14 and TRBJ1-1; unclear D gene. The CDR3 is 13 residues long. Germline assignment: CDR1 SGHDN and CDR2 FVKESK. Trimming shortened V by 4 bases and J by 0 bases, and 6 bases separated the two germline ends. DNA of the CDR3: TGTGCCAGCAGCCCCTACCTGAACACTGAAGCTTTCTTT. Its protein is CASSPYLNTEAFF. The whole variable domain, remainder taken from reference TRBV14 and TRBJ1-1, is EAGVTQFPSHSVIEKGQTVTLRCDPISGHDNLYWYRRVMGKEIKFLLHFVKESKQDESGMPNNRFLAERTGGTYSTLKVQPAELEDSGVYFCASSPYLNTEAFFGQGTRLTVV.